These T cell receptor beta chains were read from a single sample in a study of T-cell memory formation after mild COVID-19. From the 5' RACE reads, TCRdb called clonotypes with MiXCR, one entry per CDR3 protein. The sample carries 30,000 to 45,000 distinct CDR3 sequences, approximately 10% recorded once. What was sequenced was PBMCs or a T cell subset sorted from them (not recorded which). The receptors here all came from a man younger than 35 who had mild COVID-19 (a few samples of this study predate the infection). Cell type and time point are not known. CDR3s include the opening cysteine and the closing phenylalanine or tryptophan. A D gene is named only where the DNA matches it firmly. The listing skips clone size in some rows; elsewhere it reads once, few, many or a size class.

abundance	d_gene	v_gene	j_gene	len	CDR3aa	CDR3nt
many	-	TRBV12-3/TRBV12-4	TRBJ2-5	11	CASSQTRTQYF	TGTGCCAGCAGCCAAACAAGGACCCAGTACTTC
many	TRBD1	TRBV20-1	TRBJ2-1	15	CSARDRALLRNEQFF	TGCAGTGCTAGGGACAGGGCCCTACTTAGGAATGAGCAGTTCTTC
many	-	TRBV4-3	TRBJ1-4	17	CASSQGGHRVTNEKLFF	TGCGCCAGCAGCCAAGGCGGACACAGGGTTACTAATGAAAAACTGTTTTTT
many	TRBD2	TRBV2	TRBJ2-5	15	CASSVGERGGQTQYF	TGTGCCAGCAGTGTGGGCGAGCGGGGGGGCCAGACCCAGTACTTC
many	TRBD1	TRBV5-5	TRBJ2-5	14	CASSRTGLEETQYF	TGTGCCAGCAGCAGGACAGGATTAGAAGAGACCCAGTACTTC
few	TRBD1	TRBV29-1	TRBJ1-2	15	CSVDFRGGTDYGYTF	TGCAGCGTTGACTTCAGAGGGGGCACGGACTATGGCTACACCTTC
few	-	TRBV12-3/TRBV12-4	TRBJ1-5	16	CASSFMGQSFDQPQHF	TGTGCCAGCAGTTTTATGGGACAATCCTTCGATCAGCCCCAGCATTTT
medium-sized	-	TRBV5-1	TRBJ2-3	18	CASSPRSGWRLITDTQYF	TGCGCCAGCAGCCCTCGATCTGGGTGGAGGCTTATCACAGATACGCAGTATTTT
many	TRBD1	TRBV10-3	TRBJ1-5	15	CAISDLGTGEGPQHF	TGTGCCATCAGTGATCTAGGGACAGGGGAAGGGCCCCAGCATTTT
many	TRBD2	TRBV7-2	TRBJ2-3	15	CASSPWTSSTDTQYF	TGTGCCAGCAGCCCCTGGACTAGCAGCACAGATACGCAGTATTTT
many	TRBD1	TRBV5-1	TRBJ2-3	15	CASRTGTGGTDTQYF	TGCGCCAGCAGGACCGGGACAGGTGGCACAGATACGCAGTATTTT
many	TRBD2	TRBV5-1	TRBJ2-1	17	CASRIRVRGGSYNEQFF	TGCGCCAGCAGGATTCGGGTGCGGGGGGGGTCCTACAATGAGCAGTTCTTC
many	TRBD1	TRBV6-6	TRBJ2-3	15	CASSDRQGGTDTQYF	TGTGCCAGCAGTGACAGACAGGGTGGCACAGATACGCAGTATTTT
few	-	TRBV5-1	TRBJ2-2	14	CASRVLTNTGELFF	TGCGCCAGCAGGGTACTAACGAACACCGGGGAGCTGTTTTTT
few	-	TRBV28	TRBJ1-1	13	CASRTPWSTEAFF	TGTGCCAGCAGAACTCCATGGTCCACTGAAGCTTTCTTT
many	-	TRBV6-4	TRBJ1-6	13	CASSDKINSPLHF	TGTGCCAGCAGTGATAAAATTAATTCACCCCTCCACTTT
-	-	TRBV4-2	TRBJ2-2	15	CASSQVVSNTGELFF	TGTGCCAGCAGCCAAGTCGTTTCGAACACCGGGGAGCTGTTTTTT
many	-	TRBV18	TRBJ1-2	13	CASSPPANYGYTF	TGTGCCAGCTCACCACCGGCTAACTATGGCTACACCTTC
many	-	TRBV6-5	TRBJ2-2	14	CASSTPFGTGELFF	TGTGCCAGCAGTACACCCTTCGGGACCGGGGAGCTGTTTTTT
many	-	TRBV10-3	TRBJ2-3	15	CAISEGESGTDTQYF	TGTGCCATCAGTGAAGGAGAGAGTGGCACAGATACGCAGTATTTT
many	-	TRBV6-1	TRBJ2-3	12	CASSGSTDTQYF	TGTGCCAGCAGTGGCTCCACAGATACGCAGTATTTT
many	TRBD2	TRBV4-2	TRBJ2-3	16	CASSQDQRGGPDTQYF	TGTGCCAGCAGCCAAGATCAGCGGGGGGGCCCAGATACGCAGTATTTT
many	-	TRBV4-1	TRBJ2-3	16	CASSQPRRGGTDTQYF	TGCGCCAGCAGCCAACCTAGAAGGGGGGGGACAGATACGCAGTATTTT
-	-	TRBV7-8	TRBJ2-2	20	CASSLSPSNDFAGNTGELFF	TGTGCCAGCAGCTTATCTCCGTCGAACGATTTTGCGGGGAACACCGGGGAGCTGTTTTTT
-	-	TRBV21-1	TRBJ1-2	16	CASKGEKLAENYGYTF	TGTGCCAGCAAAGGCGAGAAATTGGCAGAGAACTATGGCTACACCTTC
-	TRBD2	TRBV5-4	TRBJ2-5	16	CASSLGTSGGEETQYF	TGTGCCAGCAGCCTGGGGACTAGCGGGGGGGAAGAGACCCAGTACTTC
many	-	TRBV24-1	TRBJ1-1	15	CATSDLGTLRPEAFF	TGTGCCACCAGTGATTTGGGCACACTCAGGCCTGAAGCTTTCTTT
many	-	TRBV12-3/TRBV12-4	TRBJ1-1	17	CASSPTSNRDGGTEAFF	TGTGCCAGCAGTCCTACAAGCAACAGGGACGGAGGCACTGAAGCTTTCTTT
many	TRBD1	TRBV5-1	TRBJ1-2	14	CASSPDRVGYGYTF	TGCGCCAGCAGTCCGGACAGGGTAGGATATGGCTACACCTTC
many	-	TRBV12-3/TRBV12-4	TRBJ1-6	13	CASSPGVYSPLHF	TGTGCCAGCAGTCCAGGGGTATACTCACCCCTCCACTTT
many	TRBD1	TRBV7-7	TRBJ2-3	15	CASSLEGTGGHTQYF	TGTGCCAGCAGCTTAGAAGGGACAGGGGGCCATACGCAGTATTTT
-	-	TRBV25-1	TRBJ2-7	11	CASTSFYEQYF	TGTGCCAGCACCAGTTTCTACGAGCAGTACTTC
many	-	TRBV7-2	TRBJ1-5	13	CASSLVQDQPQHF	TGTGCCAGCAGCTTAGTTCAAGATCAGCCCCAGCATTTT
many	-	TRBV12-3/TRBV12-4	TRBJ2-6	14	CASSGHSGANVLTF	TGTGCCAGCAGTGGACACTCTGGGGCCAACGTCCTGACTTTC
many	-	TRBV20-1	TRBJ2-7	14	CSARGGGGTYEQYF	TGCAGTGCTAGGGGCGGCGGAGGAACCTACGAGCAGTACTTC
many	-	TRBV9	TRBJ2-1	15	CASSPRLGTRHEQFF	TGTGCCAGCAGCCCCCGACTGGGAACTCGGCATGAGCAGTTCTTC
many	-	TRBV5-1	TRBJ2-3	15	CASSLGQGQADTQYF	TGCGCCAGCAGCTTGGGGCAGGGTCAAGCAGATACGCAGTATTTT
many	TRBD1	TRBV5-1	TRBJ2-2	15	CASSPDRGITGELFF	TGCGCCAGCAGCCCGGACAGGGGTATCACCGGGGAGCTGTTTTTT
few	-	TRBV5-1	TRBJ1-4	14	CASKPDPTNEKLFF	TGCGCCAGCAAACCGGACCCAACTAATGAAAAACTGTTTTTT
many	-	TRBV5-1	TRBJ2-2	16	CASSLGRLTNTGELFF	TGCGCCAGCAGCTTAGGAAGACTTACGAACACCGGGGAGCTGTTTTTT
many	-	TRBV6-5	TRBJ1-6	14	CASSYTRAYSPLHF	TGTGCCAGCAGTTACACACGGGCGTATTCACCCCTCCACTTT
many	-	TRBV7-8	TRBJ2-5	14	CASSWSTVQETQYF	TGTGCCAGCAGCTGGTCGACGGTACAAGAGACCCAGTACTTC
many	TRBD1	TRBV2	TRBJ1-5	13	CASRSTGNQPQHF	TGTGCCAGCAGATCGACAGGGAACCAGCCCCAGCATTTT
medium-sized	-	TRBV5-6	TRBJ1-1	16	CASSLVRGTTHTEAFF	TGTGCCAGCAGCTTGGTTCGGGGGACGACGCACACTGAAGCTTTCTTT
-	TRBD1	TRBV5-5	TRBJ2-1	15	CASNLGGQGYNEQFF	TGTGCCAGCAACCTCGGGGGACAGGGTTACAATGAGCAGTTCTTC